This T cell receptor beta chain originates from a study of T cell changes during pregnancy in multiple sclerosis. Sequencing was performed with immunoSEQ multiplex PCR; in TCRdb, only in-frame clones are kept and a portion is missing. The data show about 21,000 clones, around 88% seen once. The V and J ends lost 4 bases and 2 bases respectively, with 15 bases between them. The germline V gene encodes CDR1 MDHEN and CDR2 SYDVKM. This CDR3 spans 15 amino acids. This rearrangement joins TRBV28 to TRBJ2-7; D gene uncertain. The starting material was CD4+ T cells from peripheral blood mononuclear cells, obtained in the first trimester of pregnancy. The TCR originated in a female donor in good health, enrolled as a control in a pregnancy study. As DNA, the CDR3 is TGTGCCAGCAGTTCTACGACTCCGCGGCCCTACGAGCAGTACTTC. Translated: CASSSTTPRPYEQYF.